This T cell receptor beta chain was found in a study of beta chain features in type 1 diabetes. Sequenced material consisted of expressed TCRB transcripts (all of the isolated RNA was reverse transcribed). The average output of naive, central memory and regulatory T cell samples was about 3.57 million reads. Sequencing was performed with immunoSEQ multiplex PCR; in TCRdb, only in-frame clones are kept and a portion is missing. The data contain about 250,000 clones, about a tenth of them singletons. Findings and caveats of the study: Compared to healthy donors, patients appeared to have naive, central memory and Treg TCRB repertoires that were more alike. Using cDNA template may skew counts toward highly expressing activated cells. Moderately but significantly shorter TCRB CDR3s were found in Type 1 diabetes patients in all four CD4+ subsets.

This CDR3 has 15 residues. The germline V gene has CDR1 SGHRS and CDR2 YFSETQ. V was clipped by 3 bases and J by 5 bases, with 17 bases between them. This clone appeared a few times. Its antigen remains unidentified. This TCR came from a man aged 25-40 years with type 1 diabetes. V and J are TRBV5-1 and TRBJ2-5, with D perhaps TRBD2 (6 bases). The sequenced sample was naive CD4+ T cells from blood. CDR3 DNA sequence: TGCGCCAGCAGCTCAGGGACTCTCACTGGGGAGACCCAGTACTTC. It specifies CASSSGTLTGETQYF. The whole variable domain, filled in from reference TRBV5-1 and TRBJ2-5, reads KAGVTQTPRYLIKTRGQQVTLSCSPISGHRSVSWYQQTPGQGLQFLFEYFSETQRNKGNFPGRFSGRQFSNSRSEMNVSTLELGDSALYLCASSSGTLTGETQYFGPGTRLLVL.